The 10 T cell receptor beta chains given below trace back to one sample, sequenced in a study of patients and donors after allogeneic stem cell transplantation (dated by TCRdb to 2018 to 2020). Library prep was done by RT-PCR. TCRdb shows the sequencer as NextSeq 550. The public sequencing data were trimmed at Q25 with fastp and processed into clonotypes with MiXCR by TCRdb, which kept only in-frame beta chains. Rows are combined by CDR3 protein, so each entry shows the most common genes and DNA. The sample records 410,000 or so distinct CDR3 sequences, roughly 17% of which are singletons. The top ten clonotypes cover 7.2% of the sample. Sequencing used blood, either unsorted or a sorted T cell fraction (not recorded which). These receptor sequences come from a human donor who was either an allogeneic HSCT recipient or a stem cell or donor lymphocyte infusion donor (not recorded which). It is not recorded whose cells these are; they may come from a transplant donor.

Ten or more counts support this clonotype. This chain joins TRBV4-3 and TRBJ2-2; TRBD1 might be the D (5 bases). The CDR3 is 17 amino acids. The germline V gene encodes CDR1 LGHNA and CDR2 YSLEER. The V and J ends lost 1 base and 1 base respectively, with 13 bases between them. The CDR3 is CASSQVTGVRNTGELFF. CDR3 DNA sequence: TGCGCCAGCAGCCAAGTTACAGGTGTCCGGAACACCGGGGAGCTGTTTTTT.

The chain is built from TRBV25-1 and TRBJ2-5; D might be TRBD1 (5 bases). V shed 1 base and J shed 2 bases, with 11 bases lying between them. Per germline, CDR1 MGHDK and CDR2 SYGVNS. CDR3 length equals 15 residues. The CDR3 is CASSEFRAGQETQYF. The CDR3 bases are TGTGCCAGCAGTGAATTTAGGGCAGGGCAAGAGACCCAGTACTTC.

This clonotype was found a few times. The V gene is TRBV28, the J gene TRBJ2-6; D is ambiguous. Germline V gene lookup returns CDR1 MDHEN and CDR2 SYDVKM. The CDR3 is 17 amino acids. Trimming removed 3 bases at V and 0 bases at J, with 12 bases between. CDR3 loop: CASSFWGMSSGANVLTF. The DNA of the CDR3 is TGTGCCAGCAGTTTTTGGGGTATGAGCTCTGGGGCCAACGTCCTGACTTTC.

The genes are TRBV20-1 and TRBJ1-5, with a weak D call TRBD1 (6 bases). Germline loops: CDR1 DFQATT, CDR2 SNEGSKA (reference sequence). V lost 4 bases, J lost 5 bases, and 12 bases lay in between. This CDR3 spans 13 amino acids. Written as DNA, the CDR3 is TGCAGTGCTACCCGGGACACCCATCAGCCCCAGCATTTT. As protein: CSATRDTHQPQHF.

This clonotype has a handful of counts. The chain uses TRBV3-1 and TRBJ1-1; tentative D call: TRBD1 (5 bases). Germline loops: CDR1 LGHDT, CDR2 YNNKEL (reference sequence). V gave up 2 bases and J gave up 3 bases, with 7 bases separating them. The CDR3 is made up of 13 amino acids. CDR3 nucleotides: TGTGCCAGCAGCCAACAGGGCTACACTGAAGCTTTCTTT. Its translation is CASSQQGYTEAFF.

This clonotype was found a few times. CDR3 sequence: CASRETGTRFLQFF. The CDR3 DNA follows: TGTGCCAGTAGGGAAACCGGGACTAGGTTTTTGCAGTTCTTC. The V call is TRBV19, the J call TRBJ2-1; 8 bases fit TRBD2. The V segment lost 6 bases and the J segment 12 bases; nucleotides outside the gene matches: 13. Germline CDR1 is LNHDA and CDR2 is SQIVND (reference sequence). This CDR3 is built from 14 residues.

The rearrangement joins TRBV6-5 to TRBJ2-7; 12 bases agree with TRBD2. Germline V lookup: CDR1 MNHEY, CDR2 SVGAGI. The CDR3 sequence is 16 residues long. V gave up 3 bases and J gave up 8 bases; unmatched junction bases: 11. The chain's CDR3 is CASSYIGLAGSTKQYF. DNA for the CDR3: TGTGCCAGCAGTTATATAGGACTAGCGGGATCTACGAAGCAGTACTTC.

The gene calls are TRBV7-8 and TRBJ2-2; D not certain. This CDR3 region has 17 residues. Per germline, CDR1 SGHVS and CDR2 FQNEAQ. Trimming stripped 1 base from V and 2 bases from J, with 14 bases between. The CDR3 DNA is TGTGCCAGCAGCTTAGAGCCCCCCAGGCTCAACACCGGGGAGCTGTTTTTT. Residues: CASSLEPPRLNTGELFF. The full variable domain, completed using reference TRBV7-8 and TRBJ2-2, is GAGVSQSPRYKVAKRGQDVALRCDPISGHVSLFWYQQALGQGPEFLTYFQNEAQLDKSGLPSDRFFAERPEGSVSTLKIQRTQQEDSAVYLCASSLEPPRLNTGELFFGEGSRLTVL.

This chain links TRBV2 with TRBJ1-2, with D perhaps TRBD1 (5 bases). Looked up from germline, CDR1 is SNHLY and CDR2 is FYNNEI. The V end lost 6 bases, the J end lost 2 bases, and 13 bases lay between the germline ends. The CDR3 covers 14 residues. The CDR3 sequence is CASRIYGTNYGYTF. The CDR3 DNA reads as TGTGCCAGCAGGATCTACGGGACCAACTATGGCTACACCTTC.

A few counts support this clonotype. V and J are TRBV6-6 and TRBJ2-3; D not certain. V was shortened by 6 bases and J by 5 bases, with 9 bases between the two germline ends. CDR1 and CDR2 from the germline V gene are MNHNY and SVGAGI (reference sequence). This CDR3 has 12 amino acids. CDR3 nucleotides: TGTGCCAGCAGCCCCCTAAAAGATACGCAGTATTTT. Its protein product is CASSPLKDTQYF.